The T cell receptor beta chain under discussion was sequenced for a study of T cells expressing NK-cell markers. The CDR3 loop spans 16 amino acids. TCRdb re-called the 5' RACE reads and shows each CDR3 protein once, DNA omitted. The sample totals roughly 300,000 distinct CDR3 sequences. The chain is built from TRBV1 and TRBJ2-3; TCRdb picks TRBD2, but there is no DNA to check that call. TRBV1 is a listed pseudogene. This TCR was recovered from a woman aged 18 to 75 in good health. Sequenced input: blood T cells: a sorted CD56 or NKG2C T cell subset, CD4+ or CD8+ T cells, or bulk PBMC T cells (not recorded which). CDR3 region: CTSSQDQGLAEDTQYF.